This record covers a single TCR beta chain. Its specificity is unknown. The record originates from a study of cytomegalovirus exposure and HLA in healthy donors. The study ran its PCR with 60 Vbeta and 13 Jbeta primers. The assay was immunoSEQ multiplex PCR, and TCRdb's table has in-frame clones only and misses some. The data show roughly 100,000 clones, around 69% seen once. Germline V gene data show CDR1 as LNHDA and CDR2 as SQIVND (reference sequence). CDR3 length: 17 residues. The ends lost 3 bases at V and 4 bases at J; junction bases unmatched: 13. Study results and caveats: There were several of the most significant clusters that appeared linked to common viral pathogens in a later analysis. Some V segments, TRBV6-2 and TRBV6-3 among them, were indistinguishable and were therefore excluded. Presence/absence analyses rested on an assumption that sequencing depth was roughly uniform across donors. A missense variant in DCLRE1C was later tied to TCR beta V- and J-gene trimming.

The chain employs TRBV19 and TRBJ1-2; TRBD1 aligns across 8 bases. Material: PBMCs. This TCR came from a woman aged 55-70 years in good health and CMV-seropositive. CDR3 sequence (DNA): TGTGCCAGTAGTATCGGCCCAGACAGGGGCGGAGGCTATGGCTACACCTTC. Encoded protein: CASSIGPDRGGGYGYTF. The variable domain in full, completed from reference TRBV19 and TRBJ1-2, reads DGGITQSPKYLFRKEGQNVTLSCEQNLNHDAMYWYRQDPGQGLRLIYYSQIVNDFQKGDIAEGYSVSREKKESFPLTVTSAQKNPTAFYLCASSIGPDRGGGYGYTFGSGTRLTVV.